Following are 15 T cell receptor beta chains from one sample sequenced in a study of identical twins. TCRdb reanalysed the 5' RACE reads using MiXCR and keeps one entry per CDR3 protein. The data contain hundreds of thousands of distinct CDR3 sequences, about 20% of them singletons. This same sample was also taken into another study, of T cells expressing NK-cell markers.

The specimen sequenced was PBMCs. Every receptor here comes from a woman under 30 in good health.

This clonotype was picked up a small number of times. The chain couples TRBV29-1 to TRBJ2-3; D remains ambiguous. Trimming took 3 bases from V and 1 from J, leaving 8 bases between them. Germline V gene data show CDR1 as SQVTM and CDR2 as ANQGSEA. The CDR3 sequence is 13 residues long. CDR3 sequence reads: CSVDALGTDTQYF. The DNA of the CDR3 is TGCAGCGTTGATGCTTTGGGCACAGATACGCAGTATTTT.

The CDR3 spells CASSLTGLAWETQYF. The CDR3 DNA sequence: TGTGCCAGCAGCTTAACGGGACTAGCCTGGGAGACCCAGTACTTC. V and J are TRBV7-3 and TRBJ2-5; 9 bases are a match to TRBD2. Trimming removed 0 bases from V and 5 bases from J; junction bases left unmatched: 4. There are 15 residues in the CDR3. The germline gives CDR1 SGHTA, CDR2 FQGTGA.

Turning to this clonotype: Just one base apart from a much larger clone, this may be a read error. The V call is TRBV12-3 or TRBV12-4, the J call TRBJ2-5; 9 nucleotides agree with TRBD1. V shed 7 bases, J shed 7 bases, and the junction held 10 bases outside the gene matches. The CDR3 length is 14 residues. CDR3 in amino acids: CASTTGTGWGTQYF. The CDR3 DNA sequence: TGTGCCAGCACCACCGGGACAGGGTGGGGGACCCAGTACTTC.

The CDR3 nucleotides read TGTGCCAGCAGCTCGTCCAGCACCGGGGAGCTGTTTTTT. This sequence encodes CASSSSSTGELFF. J is TRBJ2-2 and V is TRBV7-9; no firm D call. V lost 4 bases, J lost 4 bases, and 7 bases lay in between. The germline V gene encodes CDR1 SEHNR and CDR2 FQNEAQ (reference sequence). The CDR3 sequence is 13 residues long.

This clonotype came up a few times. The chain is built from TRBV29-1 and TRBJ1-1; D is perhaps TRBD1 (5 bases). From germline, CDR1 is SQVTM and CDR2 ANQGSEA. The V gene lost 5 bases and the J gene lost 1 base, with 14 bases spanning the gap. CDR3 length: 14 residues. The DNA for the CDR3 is TGCAGCGTTACCGGGACCGTACAGAACACTGAAGCTTTCTTT. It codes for CSVTGTVQNTEAFF.

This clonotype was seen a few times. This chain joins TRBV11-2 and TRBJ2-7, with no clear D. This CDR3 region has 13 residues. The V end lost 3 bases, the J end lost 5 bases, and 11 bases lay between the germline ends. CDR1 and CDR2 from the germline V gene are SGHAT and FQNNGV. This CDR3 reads CASSFRVPNEQYF. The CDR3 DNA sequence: TGTGCCAGCAGCTTTCGAGTCCCGAACGAGCAGTACTTC.

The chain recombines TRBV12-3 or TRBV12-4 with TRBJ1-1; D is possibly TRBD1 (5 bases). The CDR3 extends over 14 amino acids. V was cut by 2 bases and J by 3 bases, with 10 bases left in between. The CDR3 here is CASSLQGADTEAFF. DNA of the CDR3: TGTGCCAGCAGTTTACAGGGCGCGGACACTGAAGCTTTCTTT.

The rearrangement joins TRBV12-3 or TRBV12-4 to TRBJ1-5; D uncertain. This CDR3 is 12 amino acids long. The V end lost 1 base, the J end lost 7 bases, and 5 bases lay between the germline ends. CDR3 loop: CASSLEPQPQHF. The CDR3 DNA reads TGTGCCAGCAGTTTAGAACCCCAGCCCCAGCATTTT.

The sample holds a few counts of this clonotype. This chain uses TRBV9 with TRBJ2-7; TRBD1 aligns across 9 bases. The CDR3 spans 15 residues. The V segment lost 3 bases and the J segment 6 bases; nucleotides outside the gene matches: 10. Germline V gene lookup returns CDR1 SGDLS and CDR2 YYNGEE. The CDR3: CASSAAYRGLGEQYF. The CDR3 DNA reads TGTGCCAGCAGCGCAGCGTACAGGGGGCTTGGCGAGCAGTACTTC.

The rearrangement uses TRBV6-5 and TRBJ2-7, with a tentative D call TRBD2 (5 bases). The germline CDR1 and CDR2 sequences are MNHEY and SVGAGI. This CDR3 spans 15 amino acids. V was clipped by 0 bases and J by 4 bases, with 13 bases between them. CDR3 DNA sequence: TGTGCCAGCAGTTACTCGATAGCGCTCACTTACGAGCAGTACTTC. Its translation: CASSYSIALTYEQYF.

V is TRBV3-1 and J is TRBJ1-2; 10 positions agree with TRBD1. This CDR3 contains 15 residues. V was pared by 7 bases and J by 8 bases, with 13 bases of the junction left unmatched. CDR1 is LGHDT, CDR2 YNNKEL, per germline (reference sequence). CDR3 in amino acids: CASNPSYRTGGGYTF. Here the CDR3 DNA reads TGTGCCAGCAACCCATCGTACCGGACAGGGGGAGGCTACACCTTC.

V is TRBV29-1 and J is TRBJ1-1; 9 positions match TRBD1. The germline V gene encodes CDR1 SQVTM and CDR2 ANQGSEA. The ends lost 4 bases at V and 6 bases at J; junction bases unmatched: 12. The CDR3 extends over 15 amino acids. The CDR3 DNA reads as TGCAGCGTTGGGGGGACAGGGCACCCGGTCGCTGAAGCTTTCTTT. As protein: CSVGGTGHPVAEAFF.

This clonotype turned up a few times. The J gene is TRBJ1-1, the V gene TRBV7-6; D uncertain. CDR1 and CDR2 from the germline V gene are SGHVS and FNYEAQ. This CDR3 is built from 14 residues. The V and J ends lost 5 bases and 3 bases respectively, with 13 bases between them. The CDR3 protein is CASSRAGEYTEAFF. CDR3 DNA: TGTGCCAGCAGCAGGGCCGGGGAGTACACTGAAGCTTTCTTT.

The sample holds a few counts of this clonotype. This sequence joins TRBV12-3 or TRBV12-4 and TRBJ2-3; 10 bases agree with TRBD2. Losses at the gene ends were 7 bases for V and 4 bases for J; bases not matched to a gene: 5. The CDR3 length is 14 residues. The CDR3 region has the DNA TGTGCCAGCAATCTAGCGGGAGACGCAGATACGCAGTATTTT. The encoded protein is CASNLAGDADTQYF.

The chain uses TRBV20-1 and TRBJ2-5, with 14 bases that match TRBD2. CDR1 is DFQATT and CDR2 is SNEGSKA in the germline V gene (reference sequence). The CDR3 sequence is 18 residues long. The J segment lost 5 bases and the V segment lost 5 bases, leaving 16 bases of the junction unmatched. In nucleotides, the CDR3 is TGCAGTGCTCGAAGATTTTGGCAGGGACTAGCGGGAGCCGAGACCCAGTACTTC. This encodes CSARRFWQGLAGAETQYF.